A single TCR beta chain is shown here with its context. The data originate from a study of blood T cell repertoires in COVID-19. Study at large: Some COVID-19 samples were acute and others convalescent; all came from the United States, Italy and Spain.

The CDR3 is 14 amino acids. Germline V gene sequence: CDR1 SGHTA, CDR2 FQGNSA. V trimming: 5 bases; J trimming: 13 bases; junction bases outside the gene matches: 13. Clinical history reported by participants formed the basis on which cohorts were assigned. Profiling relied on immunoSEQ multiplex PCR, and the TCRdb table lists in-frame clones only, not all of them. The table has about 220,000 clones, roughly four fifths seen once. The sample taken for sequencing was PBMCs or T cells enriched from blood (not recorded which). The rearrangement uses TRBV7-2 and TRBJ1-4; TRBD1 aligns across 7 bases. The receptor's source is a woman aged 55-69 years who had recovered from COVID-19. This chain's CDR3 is CASSVTNRGLRLFF. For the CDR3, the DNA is TGTGCCAGCAGCGTAACTAACAGGGGCCTGAGACTGTTTTTT.